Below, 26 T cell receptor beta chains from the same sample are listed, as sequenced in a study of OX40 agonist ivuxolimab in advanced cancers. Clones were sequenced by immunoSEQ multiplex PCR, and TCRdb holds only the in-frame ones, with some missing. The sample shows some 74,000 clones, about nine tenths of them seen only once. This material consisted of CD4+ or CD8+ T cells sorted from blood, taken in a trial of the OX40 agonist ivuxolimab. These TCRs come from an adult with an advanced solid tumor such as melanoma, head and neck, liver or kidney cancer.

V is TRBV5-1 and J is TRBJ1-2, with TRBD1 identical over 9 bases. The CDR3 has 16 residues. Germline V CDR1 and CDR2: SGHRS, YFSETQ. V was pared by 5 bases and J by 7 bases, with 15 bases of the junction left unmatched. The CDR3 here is CASSSWTGEHWGGYTF. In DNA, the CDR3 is TGCGCCAGCAGTTCATGGACAGGGGAGCACTGGGGTGGCTACACCTTC.

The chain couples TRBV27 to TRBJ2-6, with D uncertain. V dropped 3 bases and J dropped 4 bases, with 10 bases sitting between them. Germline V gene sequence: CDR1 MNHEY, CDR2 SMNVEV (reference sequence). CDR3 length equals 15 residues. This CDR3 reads CASSFIGRGANVLTF. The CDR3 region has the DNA TGTGCCAGCAGTTTCATTGGGCGGGGGGCCAACGTCCTGACTTTC.

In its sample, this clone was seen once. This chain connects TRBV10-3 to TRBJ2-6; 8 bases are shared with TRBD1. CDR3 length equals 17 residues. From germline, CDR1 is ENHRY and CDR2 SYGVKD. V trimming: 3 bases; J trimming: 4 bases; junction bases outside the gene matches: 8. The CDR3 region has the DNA TGTGCCATCAGTGACGAGACAGGGGTATCGGGGGCCAACGTCCTGACTTTC. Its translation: CAISDETGVSGANVLTF.

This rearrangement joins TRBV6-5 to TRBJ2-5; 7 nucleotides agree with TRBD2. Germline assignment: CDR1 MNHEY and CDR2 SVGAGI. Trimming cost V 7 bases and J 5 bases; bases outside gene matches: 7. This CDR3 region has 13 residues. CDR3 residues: CASNNGEGETQYF. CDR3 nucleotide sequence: TGTGCCAGCAATAACGGGGAGGGGGAGACCCAGTACTTC.

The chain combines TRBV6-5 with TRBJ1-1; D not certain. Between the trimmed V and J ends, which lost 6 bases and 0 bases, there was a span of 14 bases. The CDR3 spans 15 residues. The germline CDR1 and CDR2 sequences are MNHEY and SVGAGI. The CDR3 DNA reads TGTGCCAGCAGCGGATTAGGAGCCGTGAACACTGAAGCTTTCTTT. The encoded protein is CASSGLGAVNTEAFF.

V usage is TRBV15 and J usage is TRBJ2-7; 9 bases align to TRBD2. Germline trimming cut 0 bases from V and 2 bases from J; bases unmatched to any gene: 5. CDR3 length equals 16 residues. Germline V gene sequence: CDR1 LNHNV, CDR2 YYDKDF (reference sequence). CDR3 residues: CATSRDRLAGTYEQYF. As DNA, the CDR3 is TGTGCCACCAGCAGAGATCGGCTAGCGGGGACCTACGAGCAGTACTTC.

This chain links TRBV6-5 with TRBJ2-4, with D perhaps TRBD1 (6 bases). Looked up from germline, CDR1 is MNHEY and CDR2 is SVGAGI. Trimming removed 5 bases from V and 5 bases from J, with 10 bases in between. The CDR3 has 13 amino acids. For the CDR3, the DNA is TGTGCCAGCAGTCGGGACACCCAAAACATTCAGTACTTC. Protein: CASSRDTQNIQYF.

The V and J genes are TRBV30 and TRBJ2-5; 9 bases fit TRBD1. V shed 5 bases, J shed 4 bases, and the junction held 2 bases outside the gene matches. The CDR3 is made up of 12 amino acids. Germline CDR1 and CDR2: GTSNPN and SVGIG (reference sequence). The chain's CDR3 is CAWADRGETQYF. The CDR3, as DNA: TGTGCCTGGGCGGACAGGGGAGAGACCCAGTACTTC.

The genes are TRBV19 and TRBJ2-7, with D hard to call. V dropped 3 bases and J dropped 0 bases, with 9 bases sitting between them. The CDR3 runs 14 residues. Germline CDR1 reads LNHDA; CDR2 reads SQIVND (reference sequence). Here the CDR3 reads CASSIMVSSYEQYF. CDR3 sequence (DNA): TGTGCCAGTAGTATCATGGTGAGCTCCTACGAGCAGTACTTC. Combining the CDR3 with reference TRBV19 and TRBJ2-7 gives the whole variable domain DGGITQSPKYLFRKEGQNVTLSCEQNLNHDAMYWYRQDPGQGLRLIYYSQIVNDFQKGDIAEGYSVSREKKESFPLTVTSAQKNPTAFYLCASSIMVSSYEQYFGPGTRLTVT.

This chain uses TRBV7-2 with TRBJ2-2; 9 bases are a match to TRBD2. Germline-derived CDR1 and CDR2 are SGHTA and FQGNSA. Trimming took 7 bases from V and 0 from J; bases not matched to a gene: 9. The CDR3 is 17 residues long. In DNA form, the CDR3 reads TGTGCCAGCATCGCGCGAGGGACTAGCTCGAACACCGGGGAGCTGTTTTTT. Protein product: CASIARGTSSNTGELFF.

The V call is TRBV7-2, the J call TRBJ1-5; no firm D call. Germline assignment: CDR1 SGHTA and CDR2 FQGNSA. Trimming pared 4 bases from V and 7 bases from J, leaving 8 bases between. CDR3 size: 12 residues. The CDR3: CASSYSGQPQHF. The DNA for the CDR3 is TGTGCCAGCAGCTACTCCGGACAGCCCCAGCATTTT.

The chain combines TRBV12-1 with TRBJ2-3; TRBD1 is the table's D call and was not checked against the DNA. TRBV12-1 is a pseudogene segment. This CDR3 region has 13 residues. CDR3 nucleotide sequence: TGTGCCAGCAGCTTTGAGGGGTCGGATACGCAGTATTTT. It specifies CASSFEGSDTQYF.

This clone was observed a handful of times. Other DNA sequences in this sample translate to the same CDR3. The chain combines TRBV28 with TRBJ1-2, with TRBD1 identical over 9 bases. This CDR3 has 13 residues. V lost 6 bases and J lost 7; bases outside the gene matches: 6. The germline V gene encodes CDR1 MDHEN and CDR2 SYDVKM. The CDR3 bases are TGTGCCAGCAGCTCGGGACAGGGAAGTGGCTACACCTTC. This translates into CASSSGQGSGYTF.

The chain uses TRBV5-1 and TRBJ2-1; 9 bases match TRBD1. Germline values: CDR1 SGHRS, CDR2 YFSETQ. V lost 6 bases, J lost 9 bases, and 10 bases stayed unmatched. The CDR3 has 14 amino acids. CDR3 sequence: CASTLGQGQGEQFF. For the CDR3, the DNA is TGCGCCAGCACCCTAGGACAGGGGCAAGGTGAGCAGTTCTTC. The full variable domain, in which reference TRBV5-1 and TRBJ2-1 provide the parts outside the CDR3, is KAGVTQTPRYLIKTRGQQVTLSCSPISGHRSVSWYQQTPGQGLQFLFEYFSETQRNKGNFPGRFSGRQFSNSRSEMNVSTLELGDSALYLCASTLGQGQGEQFFGPGTRLTVL.

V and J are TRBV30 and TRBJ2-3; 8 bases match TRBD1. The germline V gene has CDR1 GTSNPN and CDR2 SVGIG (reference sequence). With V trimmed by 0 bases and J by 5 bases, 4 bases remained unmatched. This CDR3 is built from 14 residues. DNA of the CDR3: TGTGCCTGGAGTGTAGACAGGGGCAGAGATACGCAGTATTTT. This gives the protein CAWSVDRGRDTQYF.

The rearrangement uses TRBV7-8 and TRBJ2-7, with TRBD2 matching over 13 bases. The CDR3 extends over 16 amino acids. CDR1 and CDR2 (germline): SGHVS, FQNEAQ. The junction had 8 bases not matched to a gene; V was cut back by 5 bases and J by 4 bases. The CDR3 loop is CASSRTGTSGVYEQYF. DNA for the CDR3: TGTGCCAGCAGCAGAACCGGGACTAGCGGGGTATACGAGCAGTACTTC.

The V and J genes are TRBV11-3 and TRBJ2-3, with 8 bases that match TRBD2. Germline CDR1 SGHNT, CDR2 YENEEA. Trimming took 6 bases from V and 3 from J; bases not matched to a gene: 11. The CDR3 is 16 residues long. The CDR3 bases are TGTGCCAGCAGTTCCCCCACAGCGGGAGAAACAGATACGCAGTATTTT. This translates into CASSSPTAGETDTQYF.

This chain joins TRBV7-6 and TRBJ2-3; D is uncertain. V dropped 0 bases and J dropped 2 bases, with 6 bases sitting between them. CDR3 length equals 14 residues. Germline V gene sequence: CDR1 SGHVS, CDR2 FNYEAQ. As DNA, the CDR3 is TGTGCCAGCAGCTTAGCGCAAATCACAGATACGCAGTATTTT. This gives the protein CASSLAQITDTQYF.

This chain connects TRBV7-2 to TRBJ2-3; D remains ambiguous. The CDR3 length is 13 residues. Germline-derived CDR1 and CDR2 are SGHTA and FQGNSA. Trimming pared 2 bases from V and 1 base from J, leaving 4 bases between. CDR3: CASSLSRTDTQYF. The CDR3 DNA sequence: TGTGCCAGCAGCTTATCCCGCACAGATACGCAGTATTTT.

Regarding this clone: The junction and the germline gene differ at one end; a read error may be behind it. CDR3 sequence: CASSLFGGTGQHF. CDR3 coding DNA: TGTGCCAGCAGTTTATTTGGTGGAACCGGCCAGCACTTT. The rearrangement uses TRBV27 and TRBJ1-1; no firm D call. Germline-derived CDR1 and CDR2 are MNHEY and SMNVEV (reference sequence). This CDR3 is 13 amino acids long.

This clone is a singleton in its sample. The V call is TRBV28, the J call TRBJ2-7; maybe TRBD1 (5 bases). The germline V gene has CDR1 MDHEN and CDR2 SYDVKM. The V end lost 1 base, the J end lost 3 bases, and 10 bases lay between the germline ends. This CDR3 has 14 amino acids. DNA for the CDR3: TGTGCCAGCAGTTTATTGGGGCCTCTCTACGAGCAGTACTTC. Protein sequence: CASSLLGPLYEQYF. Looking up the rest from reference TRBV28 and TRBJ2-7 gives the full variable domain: DVKVTQSSRYLVKRTGEKVFLECVQDMDHENMFWYRQDPGLGLRLIYFSYDVKMKEKGDIPEGYSVSREKKERFSLILESASTNQTSMYLCASSLLGPLYEQYFGPGTRLTVT.

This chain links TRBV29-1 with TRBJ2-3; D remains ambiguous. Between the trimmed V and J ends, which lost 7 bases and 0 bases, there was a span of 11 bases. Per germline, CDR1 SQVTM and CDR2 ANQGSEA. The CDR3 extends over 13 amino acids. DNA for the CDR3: TGCAGCGCAGAGACGGGTAGCACAGATACGCAGTATTTT. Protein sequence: CSAETGSTDTQYF.

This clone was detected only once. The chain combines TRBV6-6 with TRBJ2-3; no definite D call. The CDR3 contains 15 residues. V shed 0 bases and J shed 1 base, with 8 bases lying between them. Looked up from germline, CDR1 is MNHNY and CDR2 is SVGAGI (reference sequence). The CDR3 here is CASSYSFGGTDTQYF. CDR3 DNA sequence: TGTGCCAGCAGTTACTCCTTTGGTGGCACAGATACGCAGTATTTT.

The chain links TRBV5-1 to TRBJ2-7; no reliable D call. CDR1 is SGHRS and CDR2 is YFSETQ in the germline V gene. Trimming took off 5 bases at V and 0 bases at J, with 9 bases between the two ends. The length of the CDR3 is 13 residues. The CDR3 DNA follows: TGCGCCAGCAGGGCAGCTAGCTCCTACGAGCAGTACTTC. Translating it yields CASRAASSYEQYF.

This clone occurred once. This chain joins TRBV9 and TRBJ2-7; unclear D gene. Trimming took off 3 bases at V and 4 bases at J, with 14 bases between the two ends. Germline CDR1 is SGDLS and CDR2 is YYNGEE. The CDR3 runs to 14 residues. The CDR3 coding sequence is TGTGCCAGCAGCGAGGGCAACCTGGGATACGAGCAGTACTTC. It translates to CASSEGNLGYEQYF.

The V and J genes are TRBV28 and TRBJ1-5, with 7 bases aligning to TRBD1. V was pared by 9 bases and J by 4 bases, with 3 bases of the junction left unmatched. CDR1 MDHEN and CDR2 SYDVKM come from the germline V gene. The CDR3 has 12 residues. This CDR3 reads CASWDSNQPQHF. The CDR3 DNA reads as TGTGCCAGTTGGGACAGTAATCAGCCCCAGCATTTT.